This T cell receptor beta chain was captured by sequencing in a study of blood T cell repertoires in COVID-19. Overall study: Acute and convalescent COVID-19 specimens originated in the United States, Italy and Spain. Sources were T cells, B-cell-depleted T cells, or PBMCs; the material itself was cDNA or gDNA.

In the original processing: Reference gene primer amplification gave nucleated cell count estimates. Method: immunoSEQ multiplex PCR; TCRdb's copy keeps in-frame clones and lacks some. V, J and clone size derive from that table, while D and trimming were established from the DNA sequence. The sample lists approximately 130,000 clones; around three quarters were seen once. V lost 3 bases, J lost 9 bases, and 3 bases stayed unmatched. The CDR3 totals 12 residues. Germline V gene lookup returns CDR1 MNHNS and CDR2 SASEGT. Sequencing was carried out using peripheral blood. The chain has TRBV6-1 and TRBJ1-2; 8 bases are shared with TRBD1. This clonotype was obtained from a woman between 70 and 85 years old with acute or convalescent COVID-19. The CDR3 DNA is TGTGCCAGCAGTGAGACAGGGGATAGCTACACCTTC. Amino acids: CASSETGDSYTF.